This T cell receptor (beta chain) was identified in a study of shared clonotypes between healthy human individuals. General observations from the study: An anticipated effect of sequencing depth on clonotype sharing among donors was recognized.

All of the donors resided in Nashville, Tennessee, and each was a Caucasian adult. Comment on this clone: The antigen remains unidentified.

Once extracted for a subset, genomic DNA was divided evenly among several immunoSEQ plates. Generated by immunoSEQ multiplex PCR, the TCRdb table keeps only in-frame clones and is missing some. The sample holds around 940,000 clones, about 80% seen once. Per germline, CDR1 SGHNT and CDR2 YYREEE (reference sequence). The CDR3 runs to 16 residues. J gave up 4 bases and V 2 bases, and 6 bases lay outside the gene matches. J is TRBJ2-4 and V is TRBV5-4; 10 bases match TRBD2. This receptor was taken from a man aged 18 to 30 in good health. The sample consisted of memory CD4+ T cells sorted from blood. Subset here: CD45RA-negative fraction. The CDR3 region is CASSLAGGPGKNIQYF. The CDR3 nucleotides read TGTGCCAGCAGCTTAGCGGGAGGGCCGGGTAAAAACATTCAGTACTTC.